A selection of T cell receptor beta chains follows, all from one sample in a study of OX40 agonist ivuxolimab in advanced cancers. Sequencing used immunoSEQ multiplex PCR; TCRdb keeps in-frame clones, though not all of them. The sample shows around 67,000 clones, about four fifths of them seen only once. Source: CD4+ or CD8+ T cells sorted from blood, taken in a trial of the OX40 agonist ivuxolimab. All receptors derive from an adult with an advanced solid tumor such as melanoma, head and neck, liver or kidney cancer. Each CDR3 is given with its conserved first and last residue. D genes are given only for firm matches. Where a row states a size, it is once, few, many or the class of an expanded clone; other rows omit it.

j_gene: TRBJ2-2
len: 12
abundance: -
d_gene: -
v_gene: TRBV2
CDR3nt: TGTGCCAGCAGACTTCCCCAGGGGGAGCTGTTTTTT
CDR3aa: CASRLPQGELFF

j_gene: TRBJ2-2
len: 15
abundance: few
d_gene: -
v_gene: TRBV7-2
CDR3nt: TGTGCCAGCAGCTCCGGGACACATTCGGGCGGGGAGCTGTTTTTT
CDR3aa: CASSSGTHSGGELFF

j_gene: TRBJ2-5
len: 16
abundance: few
d_gene: TRBD1
v_gene: TRBV7-9
CDR3nt: TGTGCCAGCAGCCCACCCTTCCGACAGGGGCAAGAGACCCAGTACTTC
CDR3aa: CASSPPFRQGQETQYF

j_gene: TRBJ2-1
len: 18
abundance: few
d_gene: -
v_gene: TRBV12-2
CDR3nt: TGTGCAAGTCGCTTAGCTTCCCGAGACCCAGGTACCTACAATGAGCAGTTCTTC
CDR3aa: CASRLASRDPGTYNEQFF

j_gene: TRBJ1-4
len: 13
abundance: -
d_gene: -
v_gene: TRBV30
CDR3nt: TGTGCCTGGAGTAGACGGCCTAATGAAAAACTGTTTTTT
CDR3aa: CAWSRRPNEKLFF

j_gene: TRBJ2-5
len: 13
abundance: -
d_gene: TRBD1
v_gene: TRBV19
CDR3nt: TGTGCCAGTAGGCCAGGGGGCGCGGGGTCCCAGTACTTC
CDR3aa: CASRPGGAGSQYF

j_gene: TRBJ1-1
len: 11
abundance: -
d_gene: -
v_gene: TRBV20-1
CDR3nt: TGCAGTGCTAGAGAAGTGAATGAAGCTTTCTTT
CDR3aa: CSAREVNEAFF

j_gene: TRBJ2-3
len: 14
abundance: once
d_gene: TRBD2
v_gene: TRBV27
CDR3nt: TGTGCCAGCAGTCGCGGGAGACTCACAGATACGCAGTATTTT
CDR3aa: CASSRGRLTDTQYF

j_gene: TRBJ1-4
len: 14
abundance: -
d_gene: -
v_gene: TRBV4-1
CDR3nt: TGCGCCAGCAGCCAAGGGGGGTTTAATGAAAAACTGTTTTTT
CDR3aa: CASSQGGFNEKLFF

j_gene: TRBJ1-4
len: 15
abundance: -
d_gene: -
v_gene: TRBV7-2
CDR3nt: TGTGCCAGCAGCATTGGGACACAGATTAATGAAAAACTGTTTTTT
CDR3aa: CASSIGTQINEKLFF

j_gene: TRBJ1-5
len: 14
abundance: once
d_gene: -
v_gene: TRBV30
CDR3nt: TGTGCCTGGAGTGTACAGAGTAGCAATCAGCCCCAGCATTTT
CDR3aa: CAWSVQSSNQPQHF

j_gene: TRBJ1-3
len: 14
abundance: -
d_gene: -
v_gene: TRBV19
CDR3nt: TGTGCCAGTGTGGGGGGGGCTCTCCGAAACACCATATATTTT
CDR3aa: CASVGGALRNTIYF

j_gene: TRBJ2-2
len: 14
abundance: -
d_gene: -
v_gene: TRBV14
CDR3nt: TGTGCCAGCAGGGGAGGTTCGAACACCGGGGAGCTGTTTTTT
CDR3aa: CASRGGSNTGELFF

j_gene: TRBJ2-2
len: 13
abundance: -
d_gene: -
v_gene: TRBV5-8
CDR3nt: TGTGCCAGCAGCCCCGTACGCACCGGGGAGCTGTTTTTT
CDR3aa: CASSPVRTGELFF

j_gene: TRBJ2-7
len: 19
abundance: few
d_gene: -
v_gene: TRBV13
CDR3nt: TGTGCCAGCAGCGTGTCTAATACCATGAAGAGTCCCCCCTCCTACGAGCAGTACTTC
CDR3aa: CASSVSNTMKSPPSYEQYF